The TCR beta chain described here comes from a study of blood T cells in healthy people across ages. CDR1 and CDR2 (germline): GTSNPN, SVGIG (reference sequence). This CDR3 has 14 amino acids. V lost 2 bases to trimming and J lost 12 bases; unmatched junction nucleotides: 10. Primers used in a second PCR of roughly 7 to 12 cycles were a sample-barcoded 5' primer and a J-beta primer mix. TCRdb re-called the 5' RACE reads through MiXCR, storing one row per CDR3 protein. The sample carries around 1,500,000 distinct CDR3 sequences, 28% recorded once. J is TRBJ1-6 and V is TRBV30, with TRBD1 identical over 7 bases. Input material: blood. The clonotype was recovered from a woman in her thirties in good health. For the CDR3, the DNA is TGTGCCTGGAGTCCGGGACAGAGCGGAGGACCCCTCCACTTT. Its protein is CAWSPGQSGGPLHF.